This T cell receptor beta chain was profiled in a study of blood T cells in healthy people across ages. In the study overall: Per two T cells, about one barcoded beta molecule was captured through template switching.

Germline-derived CDR1 and CDR2 are SEHNR and FQNEAQ (reference sequence). CDR3 length: 15 residues. Trimming pared 4 bases from V and 2 bases from J, leaving 9 bases between. A second about 6 to 12 cycle PCR used barcoded and J-beta primers. Via MiXCR, TCRdb re-called the 5' RACE reads, giving one row per CDR3 protein. The sample records roughly 410,000 distinct CDR3 sequences, 45% to 65% being singletons. The sequence came from a man between 60 and 75 years old in good health. The sample comprised blood. This rearrangement joins TRBV7-9 to TRBJ1-6, with D possibly TRBD1 on 5 matching bases. The CDR3 DNA is TGTGCCAGCAGCTCAAGACAGACCTATAATTCACCCCTCCACTTT. Its protein is CASSSRQTYNSPLHF. The full variable domain, rest sourced from reference TRBV7-9 and TRBJ1-6, is DTGVSQNPRHKITKRGQNVTFRCDPISEHNRLYWYRQTLGQGPEFLTYFQNEAQLEKSRLLSDRFSAERPKGSFSTLEIQRTEQGDSAMYLCASSSRQTYNSPLHFGNGTRLTVT.